This T cell receptor (beta chain) was recorded in a study of T cell responses to AZD1222 COVID-19 vaccine. Study-wide findings and caveats: The study found Spike-specific TCR breadth and depth rose after two AZD1222 doses. Donors, mostly white British, included more females; clonal diversity was possibly underestimated.

The table lists this clone with a count of one. Its matching antigen is unknown. From germline, CDR1 is MDHEN and CDR2 SYDVKM. J lost 12 bases, V lost 5 bases, and 8 bases had no gene match. The CDR3 has 14 residues. Sequencing was performed with immunoSEQ multiplex PCR; in TCRdb, only in-frame clones are kept and a portion is missing. This table holds approximately 150,000 clones, about 90% found once. Source: peripheral blood, taken 28 days after the second AZD1222 dose. This clonotype originated in an adult who received the AZD1222 COVID-19 vaccine. The chain is built from TRBV28 and TRBJ2-3, with 13 bases aligning to TRBD2. The CDR3 protein is CASSLGTSGIAQYF. The CDR3 nucleotides read TGTGCCAGCAGTCTCGGGACTAGCGGGATCGCTCAGTATTTT.